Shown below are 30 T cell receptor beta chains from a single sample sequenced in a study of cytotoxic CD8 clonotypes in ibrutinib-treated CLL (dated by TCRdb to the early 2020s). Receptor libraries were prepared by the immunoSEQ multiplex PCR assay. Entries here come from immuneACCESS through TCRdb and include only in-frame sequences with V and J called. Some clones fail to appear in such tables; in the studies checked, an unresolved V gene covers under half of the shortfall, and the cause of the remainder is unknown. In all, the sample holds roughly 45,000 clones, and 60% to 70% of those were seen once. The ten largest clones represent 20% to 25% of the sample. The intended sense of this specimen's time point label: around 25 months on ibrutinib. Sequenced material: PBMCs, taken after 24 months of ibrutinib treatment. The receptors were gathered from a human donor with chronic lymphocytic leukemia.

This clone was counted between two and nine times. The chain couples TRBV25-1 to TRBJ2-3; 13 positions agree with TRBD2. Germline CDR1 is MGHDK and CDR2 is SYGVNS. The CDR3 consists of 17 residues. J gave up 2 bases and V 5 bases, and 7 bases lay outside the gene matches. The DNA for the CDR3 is TGTGCCAGCAGTCCGAGACTAGCGGGAGGCTCCACAGATACGCAGTATTTT. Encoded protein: CASSPRLAGGSTDTQYF.

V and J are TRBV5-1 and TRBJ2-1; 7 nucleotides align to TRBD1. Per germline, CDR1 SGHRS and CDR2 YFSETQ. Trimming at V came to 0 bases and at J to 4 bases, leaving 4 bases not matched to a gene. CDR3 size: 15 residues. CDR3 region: CASSLDGTEYNEQFF. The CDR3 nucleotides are TGCGCCAGCAGCTTGGACGGGACAGAATACAATGAGCAGTTCTTC. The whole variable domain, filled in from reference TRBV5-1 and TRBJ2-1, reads KAGVTQTPRYLIKTRGQQVTLSCSPISGHRSVSWYQQTPGQGLQFLFEYFSETQRNKGNFPGRFSGRQFSNSRSEMNVSTLELGDSALYLCASSLDGTEYNEQFFGPGTRLTVL.

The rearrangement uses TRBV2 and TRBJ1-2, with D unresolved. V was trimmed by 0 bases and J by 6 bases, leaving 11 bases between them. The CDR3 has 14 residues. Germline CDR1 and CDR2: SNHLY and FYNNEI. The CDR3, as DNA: TGTGCCAGCAGTGAAGCTGGCCGCGGTCATGGCTACACCTTC. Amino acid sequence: CASSEAGRGHGYTF.

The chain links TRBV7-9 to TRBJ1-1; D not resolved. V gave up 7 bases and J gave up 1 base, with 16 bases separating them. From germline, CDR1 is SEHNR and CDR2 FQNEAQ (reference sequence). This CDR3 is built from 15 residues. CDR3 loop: CASTVFGQQNTEAFF. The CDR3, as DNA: TGTGCCAGCACCGTCTTTGGCCAGCAGAACACTGAAGCTTTCTTT.

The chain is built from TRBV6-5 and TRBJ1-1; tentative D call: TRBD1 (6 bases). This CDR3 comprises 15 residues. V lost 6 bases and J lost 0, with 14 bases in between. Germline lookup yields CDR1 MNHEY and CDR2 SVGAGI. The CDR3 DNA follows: TGTGCCAGCAGGGAGTCAGGGGCCATGAACACTGAAGCTTTCTTT. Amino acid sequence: CASRESGAMNTEAFF.

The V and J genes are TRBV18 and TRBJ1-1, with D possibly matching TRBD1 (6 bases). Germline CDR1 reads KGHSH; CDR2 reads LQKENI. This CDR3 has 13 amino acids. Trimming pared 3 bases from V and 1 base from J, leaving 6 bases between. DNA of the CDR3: TGTGCCAGCTCACCGACAGGGAACACTGAAGCTTTCTTT. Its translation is CASSPTGNTEAFF.

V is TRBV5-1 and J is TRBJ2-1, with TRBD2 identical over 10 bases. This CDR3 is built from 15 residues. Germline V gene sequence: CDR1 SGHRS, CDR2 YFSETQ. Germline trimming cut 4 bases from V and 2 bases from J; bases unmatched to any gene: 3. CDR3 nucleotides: TGCGCCAGCAGCCTCACTAGCGGGACCTACAATGAGCAGTTCTTC. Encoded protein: CASSLTSGTYNEQFF. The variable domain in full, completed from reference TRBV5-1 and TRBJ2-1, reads KAGVTQTPRYLIKTRGQQVTLSCSPISGHRSVSWYQQTPGQGLQFLFEYFSETQRNKGNFPGRFSGRQFSNSRSEMNVSTLELGDSALYLCASSLTSGTYNEQFFGPGTRLTVL.

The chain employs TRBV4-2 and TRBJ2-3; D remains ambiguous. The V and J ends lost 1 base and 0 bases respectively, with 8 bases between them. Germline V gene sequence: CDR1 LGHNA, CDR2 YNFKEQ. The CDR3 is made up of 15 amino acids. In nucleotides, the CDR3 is TGTGCCAGCAGCCAAGCTGGGCAGAGCACAGATACGCAGTATTTT. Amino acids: CASSQAGQSTDTQYF.

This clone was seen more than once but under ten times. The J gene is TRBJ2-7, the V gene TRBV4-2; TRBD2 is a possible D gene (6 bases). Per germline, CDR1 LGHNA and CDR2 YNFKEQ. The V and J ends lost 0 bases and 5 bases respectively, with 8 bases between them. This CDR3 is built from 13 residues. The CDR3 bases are TGTGCCAGCAGCCAAGAATCGGGGGACGAGCAGTACTTC. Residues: CASSQESGDEQYF.

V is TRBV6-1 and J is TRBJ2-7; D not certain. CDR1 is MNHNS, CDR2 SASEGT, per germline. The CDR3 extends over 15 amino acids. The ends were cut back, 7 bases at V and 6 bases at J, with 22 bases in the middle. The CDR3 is CASNSDLVEVGEQYF. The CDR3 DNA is TGTGCCAGCAACAGTGACCTCGTCGAGGTCGGCGAGCAGTACTTC.

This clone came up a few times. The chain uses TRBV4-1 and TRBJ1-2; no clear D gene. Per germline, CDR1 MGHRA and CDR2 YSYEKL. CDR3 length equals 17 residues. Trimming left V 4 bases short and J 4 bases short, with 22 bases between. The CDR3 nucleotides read TGCGCCAGCAGCCTTTCTATACTTGACGGATCCTTCTATGGCTACACCTTC. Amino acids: CASSLSILDGSFYGYTF.

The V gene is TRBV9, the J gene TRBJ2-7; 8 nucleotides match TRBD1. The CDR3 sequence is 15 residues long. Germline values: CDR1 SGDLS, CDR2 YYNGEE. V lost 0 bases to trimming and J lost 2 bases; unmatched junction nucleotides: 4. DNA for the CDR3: TGTGCCAGCAGCGTAGCTCCAGGGGGCCCCTACGAGCAGTACTTC. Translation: CASSVAPGGPYEQYF.

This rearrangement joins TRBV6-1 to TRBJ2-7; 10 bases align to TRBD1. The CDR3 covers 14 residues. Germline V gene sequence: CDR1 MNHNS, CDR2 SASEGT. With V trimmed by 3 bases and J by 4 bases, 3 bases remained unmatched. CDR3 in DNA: TGTGCCAGCAGTGACGGGACAGGGGAGTACGAGCAGTACTTC. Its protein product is CASSDGTGEYEQYF.

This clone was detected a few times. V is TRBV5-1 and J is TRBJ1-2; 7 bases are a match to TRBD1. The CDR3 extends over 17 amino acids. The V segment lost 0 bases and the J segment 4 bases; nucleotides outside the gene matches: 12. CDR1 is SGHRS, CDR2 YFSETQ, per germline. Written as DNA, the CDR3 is TGCGCCAGCAGCTTGGGGTGGGACAGAAGCGGCGGCTATGGCTACACCTTC. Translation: CASSLGWDRSGGYGYTF.

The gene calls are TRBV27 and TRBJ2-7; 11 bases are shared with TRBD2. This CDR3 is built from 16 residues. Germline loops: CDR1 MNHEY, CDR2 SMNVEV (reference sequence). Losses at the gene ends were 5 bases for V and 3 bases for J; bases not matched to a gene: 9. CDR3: CASSLTPLAGGYEQYF. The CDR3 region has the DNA TGTGCCAGCAGTCTGACTCCTCTAGCGGGAGGCTACGAGCAGTACTTC.

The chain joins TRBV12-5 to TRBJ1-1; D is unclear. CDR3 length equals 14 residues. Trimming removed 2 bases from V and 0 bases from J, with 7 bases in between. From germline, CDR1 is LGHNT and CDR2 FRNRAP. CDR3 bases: TGTGCTAGTGGTTTGACACCCATGAACACTGAAGCTTTCTTT. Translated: CASGLTPMNTEAFF.

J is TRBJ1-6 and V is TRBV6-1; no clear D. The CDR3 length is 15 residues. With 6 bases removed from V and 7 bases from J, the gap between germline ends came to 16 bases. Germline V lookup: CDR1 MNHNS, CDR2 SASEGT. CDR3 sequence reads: CASSGNPTRNSPLHF. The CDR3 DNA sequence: TGTGCCAGCAGCGGGAACCCCACGCGGAATTCACCCCTCCACTTT.

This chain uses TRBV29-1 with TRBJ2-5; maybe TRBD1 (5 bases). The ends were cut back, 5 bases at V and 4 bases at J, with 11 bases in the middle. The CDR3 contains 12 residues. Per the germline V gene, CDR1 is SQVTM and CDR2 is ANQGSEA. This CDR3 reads CSVFSDTETQYF. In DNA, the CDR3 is TGCAGCGTTTTTTCGGACACAGAGACCCAGTACTTC. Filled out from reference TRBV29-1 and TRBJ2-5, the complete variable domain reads SAVISQKPSRDICQRGTSLTIQCQVDSQVTMMFWYRQQPGQSLTLIATANQGSEATYESGFVIDKFPISRPNLTFSTLTVSNMSPEDSSIYLCSVFSDTETQYFGPGTRLLVL.

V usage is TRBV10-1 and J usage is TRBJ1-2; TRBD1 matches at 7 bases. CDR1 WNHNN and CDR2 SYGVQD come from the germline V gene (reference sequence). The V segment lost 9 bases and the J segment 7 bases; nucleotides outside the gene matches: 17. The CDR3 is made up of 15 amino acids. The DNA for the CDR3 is TGCGCCAGAAAACCGGAGGTCAGGGGGTATTTTGGCTACACCTTC. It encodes CARKPEVRGYFGYTF.

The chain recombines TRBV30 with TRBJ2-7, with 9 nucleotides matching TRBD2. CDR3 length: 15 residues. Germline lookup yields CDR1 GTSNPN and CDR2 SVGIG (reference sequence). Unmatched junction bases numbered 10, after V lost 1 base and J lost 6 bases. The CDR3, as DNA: TGTGCCTGGAGTGCCCGACTAGCGGTGGGGGGCGAGCAGTACTTC. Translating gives CAWSARLAVGGEQYF.

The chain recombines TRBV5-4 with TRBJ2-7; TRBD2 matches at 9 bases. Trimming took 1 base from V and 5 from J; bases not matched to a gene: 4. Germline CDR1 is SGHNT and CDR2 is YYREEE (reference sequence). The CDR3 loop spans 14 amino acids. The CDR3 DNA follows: TGTGCCAGCAGCTTGAGCGGACTAGCGAACGAGCAGTACTTC. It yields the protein CASSLSGLANEQYF.

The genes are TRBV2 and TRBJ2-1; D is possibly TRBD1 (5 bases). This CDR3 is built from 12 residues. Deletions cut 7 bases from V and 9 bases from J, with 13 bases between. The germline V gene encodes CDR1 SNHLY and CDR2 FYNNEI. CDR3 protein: CASNPGSGEQFF. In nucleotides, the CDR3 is TGTGCCAGCAACCCAGGGTCCGGTGAGCAGTTCTTC. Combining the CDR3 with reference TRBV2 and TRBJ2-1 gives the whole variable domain EPEVTQTPSHQVTQMGQEVILRCVPISNHLYFYWYRQILGQKVEFLVSFYNNEISEKSEIFDDQFSVERPDGSNFTLKIRSTKLEDSAMYFCASNPGSGEQFFGPGTRLTVL.

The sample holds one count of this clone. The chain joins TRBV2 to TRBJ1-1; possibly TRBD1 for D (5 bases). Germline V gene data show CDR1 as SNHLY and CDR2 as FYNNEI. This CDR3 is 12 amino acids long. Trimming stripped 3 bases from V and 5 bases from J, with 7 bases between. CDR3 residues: CASSERGTEAFF. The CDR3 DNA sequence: TGTGCCAGCAGTGAGAGGGGTACTGAAGCTTTCTTT.

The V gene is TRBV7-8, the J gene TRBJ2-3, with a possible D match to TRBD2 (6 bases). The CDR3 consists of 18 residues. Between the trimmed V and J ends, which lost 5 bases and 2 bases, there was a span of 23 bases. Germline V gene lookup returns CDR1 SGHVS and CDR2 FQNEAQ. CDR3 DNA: TGTGCCAGCAGCCCAGGGCTTAACGCGGCGGGGCCCACAGATACGCAGTATTTT. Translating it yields CASSPGLNAAGPTDTQYF.

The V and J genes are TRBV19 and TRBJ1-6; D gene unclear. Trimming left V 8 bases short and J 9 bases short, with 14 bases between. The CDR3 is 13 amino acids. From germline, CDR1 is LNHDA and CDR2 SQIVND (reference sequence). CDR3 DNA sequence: TGTGCCAGTGGACTGCAGTTAGGTTCACCCCTCCACTTT. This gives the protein CASGLQLGSPLHF.

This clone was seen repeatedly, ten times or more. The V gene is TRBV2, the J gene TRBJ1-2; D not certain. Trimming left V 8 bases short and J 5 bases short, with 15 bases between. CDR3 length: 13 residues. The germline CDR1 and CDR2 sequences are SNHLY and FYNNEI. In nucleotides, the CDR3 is TGTGCCAGCTCCGTGGCCGAGTCTTATGGCTACACCTTC. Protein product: CASSVAESYGYTF.

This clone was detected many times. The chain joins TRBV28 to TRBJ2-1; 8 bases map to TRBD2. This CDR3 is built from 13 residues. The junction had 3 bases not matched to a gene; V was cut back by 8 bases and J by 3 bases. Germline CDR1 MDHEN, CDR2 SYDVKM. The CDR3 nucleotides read TGTGCCAGCGGGCGGGAGGTCTACAATGAGCAGTTCTTC. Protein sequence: CASGREVYNEQFF.

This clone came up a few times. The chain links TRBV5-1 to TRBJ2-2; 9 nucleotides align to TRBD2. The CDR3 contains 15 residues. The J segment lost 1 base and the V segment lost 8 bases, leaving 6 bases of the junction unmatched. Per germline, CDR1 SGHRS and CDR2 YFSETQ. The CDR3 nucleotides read TGCGCCAGTCATCGACTAGCGGAGAACACCGGGGAGCTGTTTTTT. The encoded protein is CASHRLAENTGELFF.

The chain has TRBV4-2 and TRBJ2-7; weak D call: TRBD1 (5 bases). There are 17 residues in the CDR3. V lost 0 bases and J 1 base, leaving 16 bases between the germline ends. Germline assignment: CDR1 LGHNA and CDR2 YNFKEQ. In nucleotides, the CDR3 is TGTGCCAGCAGCCAAGACAGGGAAAATCTTTGGTCCTACGAGCAGTACTTC. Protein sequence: CASSQDRENLWSYEQYF.

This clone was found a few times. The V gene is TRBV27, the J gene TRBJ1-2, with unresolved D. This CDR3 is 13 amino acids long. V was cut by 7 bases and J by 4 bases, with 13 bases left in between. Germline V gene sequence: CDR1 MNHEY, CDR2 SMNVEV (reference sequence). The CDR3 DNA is TGTGCCAGCACCTCGGGTGGACCCTATGGCTACACCTTC. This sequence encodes CASTSGGPYGYTF.